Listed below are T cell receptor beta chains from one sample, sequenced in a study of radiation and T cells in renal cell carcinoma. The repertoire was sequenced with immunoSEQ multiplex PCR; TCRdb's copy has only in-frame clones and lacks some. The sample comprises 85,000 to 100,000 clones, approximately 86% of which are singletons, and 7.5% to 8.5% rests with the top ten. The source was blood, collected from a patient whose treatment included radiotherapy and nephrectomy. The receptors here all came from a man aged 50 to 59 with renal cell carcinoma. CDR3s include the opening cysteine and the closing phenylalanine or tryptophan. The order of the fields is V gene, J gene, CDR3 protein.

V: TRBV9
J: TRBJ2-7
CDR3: CASSVAGTSEYEQYF

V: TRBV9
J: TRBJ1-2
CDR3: CASSDRGDGYTF

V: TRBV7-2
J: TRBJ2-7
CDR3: CASSPYRENYEQYF

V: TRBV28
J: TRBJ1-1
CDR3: CASSLLTGNTEAFF

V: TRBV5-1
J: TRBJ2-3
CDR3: CASSTFEDTQYF

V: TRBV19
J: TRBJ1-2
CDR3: CASSSGRGGSGYTF

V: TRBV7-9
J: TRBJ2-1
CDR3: CASSQDNNEQFF

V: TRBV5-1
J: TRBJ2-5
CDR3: CASSLGGQETQYF

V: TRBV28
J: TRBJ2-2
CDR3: CASSFFWDRGIGELFF

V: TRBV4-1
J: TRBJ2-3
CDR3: CASSPAALALTRTDTQYF

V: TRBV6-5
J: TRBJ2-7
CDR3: CASRDRGGSYEQYF

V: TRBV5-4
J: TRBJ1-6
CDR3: CASSLGATGAPNSPLHF